This T cell receptor beta chain came from a study of blood T cell repertoires in COVID-19. Study summary: Whether acute or convalescent, the COVID-19 samples came from the United States, Italy and Spain. PBMCs, B-cell-depleted T cells, or T cells were the source of the cDNA or gDNA that made up the material.

The CDR3 covers 15 residues. CDR1 and CDR2 (germline): MDHEN, SYDVKM. V was clipped by 5 bases and J by 7 bases; unmatched bases: 8. Seattle cases were enrolled at active infection and followed longitudinally. The table came from immunoSEQ multiplex PCR; TCRdb's copy has only in-frame clones and leaves some out. The sample has fewer than 700,000 clones, approximately 88% seen once. The sequenced material came from peripheral blood. The TCR comes from a woman in her 50s with COVID-19, enrolled during active disease. The genes are TRBV28 and TRBJ1-5, with 10 bases fitting TRBD1. Written as DNA, the CDR3 is TGTGCCAGCAGTCCGCGACAGGGGGCTGGCCAGCCCCAGCATTTT. Encoded protein: CASSPRQGAGQPQHF.